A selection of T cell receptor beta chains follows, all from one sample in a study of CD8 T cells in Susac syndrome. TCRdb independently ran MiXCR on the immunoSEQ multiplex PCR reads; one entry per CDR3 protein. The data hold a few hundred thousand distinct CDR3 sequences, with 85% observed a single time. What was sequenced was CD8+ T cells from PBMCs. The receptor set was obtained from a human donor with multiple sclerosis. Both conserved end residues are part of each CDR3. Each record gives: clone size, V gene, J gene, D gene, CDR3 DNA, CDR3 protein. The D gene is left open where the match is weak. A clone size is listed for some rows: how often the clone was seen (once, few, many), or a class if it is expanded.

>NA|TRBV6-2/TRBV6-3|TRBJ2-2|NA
TGTGCCAGCAGCCCGTCTGTTAGGACCGGGGAGCTGTTTTTT
CASSPSVRTGELFF
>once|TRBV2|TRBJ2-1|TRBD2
TGTGCCAGCAGTGAACTAGCGGGTTACTACAATGAGCAGTTCTTC
CASSELAGYYNEQFF
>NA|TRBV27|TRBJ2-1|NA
TGTGCCAGCAGTTTAGGCGACTCCTACAATGAGCAGTTCTTC
CASSLGDSYNEQFF
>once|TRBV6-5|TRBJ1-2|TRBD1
TGTGCCAGCAGTTACTTTGGGGACAGAATTTTTAACTATGGCTACACCTTC
CASSYFGDRIFNYGYTF
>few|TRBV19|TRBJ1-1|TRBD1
TGTGCCAGTAGTCTCGACAGGGGAGGGACTGAAGCTTTCTTT
CASSLDRGGTEAFF
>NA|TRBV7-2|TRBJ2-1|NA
TGTGCCAGCAGCTGGATCCTTCGCGGAGCATCCTACAATGAGCAGTTCTTC
CASSWILRGASYNEQFF
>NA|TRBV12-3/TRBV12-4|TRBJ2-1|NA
TGTGCCAGCAGTTTGGGCGGGCGGTACAATGAGCAGTTCTTC
CASSLGGRYNEQFF
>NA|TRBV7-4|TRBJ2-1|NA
TGTGCCAGCAGCCGAACCCATGGCCGGCGGGACACCTACAATGAGCAGTTCTTC
CASSRTHGRRDTYNEQFF
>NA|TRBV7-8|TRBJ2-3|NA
TGTGCCAGCAGCTTCCCCGGGAATCCCCAGGGGCAGTATTTT
CASSFPGNPQGQYF
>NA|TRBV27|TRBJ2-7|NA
TGTGCCAGCAGACCCACCCGACCCCTCGAGCAGTACTTC
CASRPTRPLEQYF
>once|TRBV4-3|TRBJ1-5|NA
TGCGCCAGCAGCCAAGATCTGAGGGATCAGCCCCAGCATTTT
CASSQDLRDQPQHF
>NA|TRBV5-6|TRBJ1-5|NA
TGTGCCAGCAGCTTGGGGGGGCAGGCAAGCAATCAGCCCCAGCATTTT
CASSLGGQASNQPQHF
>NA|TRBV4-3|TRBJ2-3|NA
TGCGCCAGCAGCCAAGAATACAGGGATAATCTGGATACGCAGTATTTT
CASSQEYRDNLDTQYF
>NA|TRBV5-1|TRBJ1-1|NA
TGCGCCAGCAGCTTGGAGATCGGGCTGAGCACTGAAGCTTTCTTT
CASSLEIGLSTEAFF
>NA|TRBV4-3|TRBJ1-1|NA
TGCGCCAGCAGCCAAGGTATTTTGATGAACACTGAAGCTTTCTTT
CASSQGILMNTEAFF
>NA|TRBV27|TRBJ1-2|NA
TGTGCCAGCAGTTTTGGGGGGAGCTATGGCTACACCTTC
CASSFGGSYGYTF
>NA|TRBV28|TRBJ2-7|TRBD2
TGTGCCATCCAGTTTCGACTAGCGGGAGGAGAATGTCCTGAGCAGTACTTC
CAIQFRLAGGECPEQYF
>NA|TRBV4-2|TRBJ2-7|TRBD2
TGTGCCAGCAGCCAAGATCGGGGGGTTACTTCCTACGAGCAGTACTTC
CASSQDRGVTSYEQYF
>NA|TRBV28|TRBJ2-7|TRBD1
TGTGCCAGCACCCTCGGACAGGGGGGGTACGAGCAGTACTTC
CASTLGQGGYEQYF
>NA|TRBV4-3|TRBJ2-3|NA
TGCGCCAGCAGCCAAGATTTGACCACCACAGATACGCAGTATTTT
CASSQDLTTTDTQYF
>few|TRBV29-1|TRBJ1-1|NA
TGCAGCGCCGAGGGGGTGGGCACTGAAGCTTTCTTT
CSAEGVGTEAFF
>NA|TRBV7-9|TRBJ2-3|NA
TGTGCCAGCAGCGTGGGGACTGCCGGTCCCACAGATACGCAGTATTTT
CASSVGTAGPTDTQYF
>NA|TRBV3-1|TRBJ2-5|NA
TGTGCCAGCAGCCAAGTTACAGGGCGCTACCAAGAGACCCAGTACTTC
CASSQVTGRYQETQYF
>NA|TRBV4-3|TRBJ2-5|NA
TGCGCCAGCAGCCAAGATAGGAAAGGGATGCAGACCCAGTACTTC
CASSQDRKGMQTQYF
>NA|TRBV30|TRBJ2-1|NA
TGTGCCTGGGGCGACTGGGACAATGAGCAGTTCTTC
CAWGDWDNEQFF
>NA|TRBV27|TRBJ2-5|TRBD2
TGTGCCAGCACCTCTTACCCGACTAGCGCAGCCTTTGCGGAGACCCAGTACTTC
CASTSYPTSAAFAETQYF
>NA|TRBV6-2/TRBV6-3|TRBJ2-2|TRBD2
TGTGCCAGCAGTTACCCAGAGGCTAGCGGGAGGGCCACCGGGGAGCTGTTTTTT
CASSYPEASGRATGELFF
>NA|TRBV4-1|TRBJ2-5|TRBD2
TGCGCCAGCAGCCAAGATTGGGGGGGCCAAGAGACCCAGTACTTC
CASSQDWGGQETQYF
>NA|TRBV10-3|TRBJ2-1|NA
TGTGCCATCAGTGACACTACGGACAATGAGCAGTTCTTC
CAISDTTDNEQFF
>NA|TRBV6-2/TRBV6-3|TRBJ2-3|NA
TGTGCCAGCATCGCCCACCCGGGGGATACGCAGTATTTT
CASIAHPGDTQYF
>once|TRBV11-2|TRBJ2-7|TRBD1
TGTGCCGGCAGTCTTCACCCGGGACAGGGTTACGAGCAGTACTTC
CAGSLHPGQGYEQYF
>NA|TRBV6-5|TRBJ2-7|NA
TGTGCCAGCAGCGGGCTGAAAAAGGGGGACCACGAGCAGTACTTC
CASSGLKKGDHEQYF
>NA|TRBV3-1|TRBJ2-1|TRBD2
TGTGCCAGCAGCCAAGTCTTAGTGGGAGGGAAAGGAGGGTCCTACAATGAGCAGTTCTTC
CASSQVLVGGKGGSYNEQFF
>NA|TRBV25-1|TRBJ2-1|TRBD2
TGTGCCAGCGCTGGTTGGGGTAGCGGGGGAATCTCCTACAATGAGCAGTTCTTC
CASAGWGSGGISYNEQFF
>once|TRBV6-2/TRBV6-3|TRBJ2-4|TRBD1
TGTGCCAGCAGTTACTTTATCGAGACAGGGTTGCGCCAAAACATTCAGTACTTC
CASSYFIETGLRQNIQYF
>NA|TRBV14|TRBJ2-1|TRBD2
TGTGCCAGCAGCCAAGGGGACTACGTCTACAATGAGCAGTTCTTC
CASSQGDYVYNEQFF
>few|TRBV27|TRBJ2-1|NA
TGTGCCAGCAGCATTAGTTGGGTCAGCAGGCAGAGCTTC
CASSISWVSRQSF
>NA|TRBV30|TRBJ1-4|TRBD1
TGTGCCTGGAGAGGGACAGGGGAGACTAATGAAAAACTGTTTTTT
CAWRGTGETNEKLFF
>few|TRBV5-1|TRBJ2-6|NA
TGCGCCAGCGGGCCCACCGAGTTTACTGGGGCCAACGTCCTGACTTTC
CASGPTEFTGANVLTF
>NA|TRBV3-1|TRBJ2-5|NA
TGTGCCAGCAGCCAGGGCAGAGGTTACCAAGAGACCCAGTACTTC
CASSQGRGYQETQYF
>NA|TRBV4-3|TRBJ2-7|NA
TGCGCCAGCAGCCAAGTCATCAGGGAGTCATCCTACGAGCAGTACTTC
CASSQVIRESSYEQYF
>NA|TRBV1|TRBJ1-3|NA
TGCACCAGCAGCCAAGGCCCGGGACAGGGGACCTACTCTGGAAACACCATATATTTT
CTSSQGPGQGTYSGNTIYF
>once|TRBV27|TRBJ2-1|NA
TGTGCCAGCAGTTCCGACCCCCCTATAGGGATTGGCAATGATGAGCAGTTCTTC
CASSSDPPIGIGNDEQFF
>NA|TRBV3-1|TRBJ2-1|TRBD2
TGTGCCAGCAGTGCCGCCGGGACTAGGGACAATGAGCAGTTCTTC
CASSAAGTRDNEQFF
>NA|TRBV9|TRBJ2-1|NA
TGTGCCAGCAGCCTCACGATGAATGAGCAGTTCTTC
CASSLTMNEQFF
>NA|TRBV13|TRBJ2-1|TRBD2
TGTGCCAGCAGCTCACGGACTAGCGGGAGGGCAGTGGAGCAGTTCTTC
CASSSRTSGRAVEQFF
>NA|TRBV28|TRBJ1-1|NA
TGTGCCAGCAGTGCCTCAGTGAACACTGAAGCTTTCTTT
CASSASVNTEAFF
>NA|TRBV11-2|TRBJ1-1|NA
TGTGCCAGCAGCGAACGGCTTGCAGGGGCGGACACTGAAGCTTTCTTT
CASSERLAGADTEAFF
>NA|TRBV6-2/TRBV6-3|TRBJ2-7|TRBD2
TGTGCCAGCAGAGAACTAGCGGGGAAGACCTACGAGCAGTACTTC
CASRELAGKTYEQYF
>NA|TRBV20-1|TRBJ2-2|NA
TGCAGTGCTAGAGACACCCCCGGGAGAGGCACCGGGGAGCTGTTTTTT
CSARDTPGRGTGELFF
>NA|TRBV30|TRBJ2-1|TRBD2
TGTGCCTGGAGGGCCGGGACTAGCGGGAGGAGACACAATGAGCAGTTCTTC
CAWRAGTSGRRHNEQFF